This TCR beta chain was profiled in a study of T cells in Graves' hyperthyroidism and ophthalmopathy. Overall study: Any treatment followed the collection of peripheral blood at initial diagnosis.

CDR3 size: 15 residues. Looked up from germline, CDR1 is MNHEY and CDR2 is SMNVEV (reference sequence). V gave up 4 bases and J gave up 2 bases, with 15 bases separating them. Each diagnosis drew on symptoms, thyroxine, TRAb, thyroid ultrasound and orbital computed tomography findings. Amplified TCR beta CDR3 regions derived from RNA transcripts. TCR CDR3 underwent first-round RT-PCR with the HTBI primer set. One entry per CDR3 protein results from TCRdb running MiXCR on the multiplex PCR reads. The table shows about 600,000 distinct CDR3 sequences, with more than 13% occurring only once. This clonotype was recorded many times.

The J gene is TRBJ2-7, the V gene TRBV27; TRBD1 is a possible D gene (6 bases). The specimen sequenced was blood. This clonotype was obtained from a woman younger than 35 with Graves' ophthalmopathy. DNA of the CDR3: TGTGCCAGCAGTTCAAGGGGGACGGATACCTACGAGCAGTACTTC. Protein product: CASSSRGTDTYEQYF.